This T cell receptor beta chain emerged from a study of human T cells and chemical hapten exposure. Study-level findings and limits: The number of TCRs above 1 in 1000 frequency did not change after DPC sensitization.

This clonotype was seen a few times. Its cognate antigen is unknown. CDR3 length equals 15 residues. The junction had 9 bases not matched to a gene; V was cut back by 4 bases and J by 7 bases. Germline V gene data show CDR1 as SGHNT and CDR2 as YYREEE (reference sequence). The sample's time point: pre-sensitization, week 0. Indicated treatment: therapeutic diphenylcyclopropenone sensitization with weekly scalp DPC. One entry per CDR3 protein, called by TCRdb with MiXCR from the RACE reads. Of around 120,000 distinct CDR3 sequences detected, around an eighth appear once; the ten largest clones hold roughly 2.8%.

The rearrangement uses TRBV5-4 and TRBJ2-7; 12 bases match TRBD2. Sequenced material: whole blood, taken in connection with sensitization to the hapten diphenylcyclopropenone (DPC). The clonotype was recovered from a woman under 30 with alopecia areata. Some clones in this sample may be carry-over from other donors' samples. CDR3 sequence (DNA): TGTGCCAGCAGCGTGACTAGCGGGGGCTTTGGGGAGCAGTACTTC. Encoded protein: CASSVTSGGFGEQYF.